This paragraph reports one TCR beta chain. The entry originates in a study of control samples from healthy donors and cancer patients. Trimming cost V 1 base and J 14 bases, with 9 bases left between them. This CDR3 region has 11 residues. TCRdb's table, derived via immunoSEQ multiplex PCR, lists solely in-frame clones and lacks some. The repertoire holds about 84,000 clones, with 84% as singletons. The sequence was collected from a man aged 55 to 70 with head and neck cancer. The sample taken for sequencing was PBMCs. The chain carries TRBV12-3 or TRBV12-4 and TRBJ2-1; possible D gene TRBD2, 5 bases. CDR3 sequence (DNA): TGTGCCAGCAGTTTAGGCCGGGGAAAGTTCTTC. Translated: CASSLGRGKFF.